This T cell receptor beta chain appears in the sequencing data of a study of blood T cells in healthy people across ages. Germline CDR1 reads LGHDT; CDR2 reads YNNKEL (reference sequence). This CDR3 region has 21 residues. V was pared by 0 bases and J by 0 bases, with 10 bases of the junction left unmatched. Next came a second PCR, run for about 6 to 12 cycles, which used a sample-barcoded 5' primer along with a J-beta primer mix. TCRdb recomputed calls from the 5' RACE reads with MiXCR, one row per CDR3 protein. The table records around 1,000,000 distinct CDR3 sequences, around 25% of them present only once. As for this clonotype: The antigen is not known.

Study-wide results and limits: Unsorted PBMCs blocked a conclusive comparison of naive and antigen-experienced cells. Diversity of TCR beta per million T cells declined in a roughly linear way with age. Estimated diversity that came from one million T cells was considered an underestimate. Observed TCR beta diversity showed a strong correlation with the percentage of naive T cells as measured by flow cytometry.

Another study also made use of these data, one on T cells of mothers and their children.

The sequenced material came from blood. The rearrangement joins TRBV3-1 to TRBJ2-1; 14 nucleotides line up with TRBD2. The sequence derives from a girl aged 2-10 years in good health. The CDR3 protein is CASSQDMTGTSGRVSYNEQFF. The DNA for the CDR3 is TGTGCCAGCAGCCAAGATATGACCGGGACTAGCGGGAGAGTCTCCTACAATGAGCAGTTCTTC.